The following is a T cell receptor (beta chain) sequence with its context. These data are taken from a study of blood T cell repertoires in COVID-19. Repertoires were generated with immunoSEQ multiplex PCR, while TCRdb's copy carries only in-frame clones and drops some. Of roughly 250,000 clones detected, about 85% appear once; the ten largest clones hold approximately 7.9%. Input material: peripheral blood. The TCR comes from a man aged 55 to 69 who had recovered from COVID-19.

CDR3 sequence: CASSETGAKNIQYF. CDR3 bases: TGTGCCAGCAGTGAAACAGGGGCTAAAAACATTCAGTACTTC. The chain is built from TRBV25-1 and TRBJ2-4; 7 nucleotides align to TRBD1. Germline CDR1 is MGHDK and CDR2 is SYGVNS. The CDR3 has 14 amino acids. V was clipped by 2 bases and J by 4 bases; unmatched bases: 2.